This T cell receptor beta chain comes out of a study of T cell repertoires in ileal Crohn's disease. Across the study: All patients had surgery for stricturing (roughly 61%) or penetrating (roughly 39%) disease.

CDR3 size: 15 residues. The germline V and J ends were trimmed by 5 bases and 8 bases, with 16 bases remaining between them. Germline lookup yields CDR1 SGHAT and CDR2 FQDESV (reference sequence). Repertoires were generated with immunoSEQ multiplex PCR, while TCRdb's copy carries only in-frame clones and drops some. The sample holds under 9,000 clones; 70% to 85% are singletons and the top ten take roughly 8.3%. Study observations and caveats: Endoscopic recurrence occurred in every patient whose clonality exceeded 26.8%.

In the case of this clone: The antigen remains undetermined.

This clonotype originated in an adult with Crohn's disease. Sequencing was performed on ileal tissue. V gene TRBV11-1 combines with J gene TRBJ1-6; D is unclear. The DNA of the CDR3 is TGTGCCAGCAGCCAGTCGGACTACACGTATTCACCCCTCCACTTT. It is translated as CASSQSDYTYSPLHF.